This is a list of T cell receptor beta chains from one sample in a study of blood T cells in healthy people across ages. TCRdb independently ran MiXCR on the 5' RACE reads; one entry per CDR3 protein. Seen here are a few hundred thousand distinct CDR3 sequences, around 30% observed once, and the top ten hold over 25%. The specimen sequenced was blood. The receptors were gathered from a woman between 65 and 79 years old in good health. CDR3s include the opening cysteine and the closing phenylalanine or tryptophan. Each record gives: CDR3 DNA, CDR3 protein, J gene, D gene, clone size, V gene. A D gene is named only where the DNA matches it firmly. Size is stated for part of the rows, as once, few or many counts, or as a class when the clone is expanded.

DNA: TGCAGTGCTAGGACCGAGGTGGTAGCTTTCTTT
CDR3: CSARTEVVAFF
J: TRBJ1-1
D: .
size: few
V: TRBV20-1

DNA: TGTGCCAGCAGGCCTGGGGCCAACGTCCTGACTTTC
CDR3: CASRPGANVLTF
J: TRBJ2-6
D: .
size: .
V: TRBV6-1

DNA: TGTGCCAGCAGCTTACCGGGACAGATCAATGAGCAGTTCTTC
CDR3: CASSLPGQINEQFF
J: TRBJ2-1
D: TRBD1
size: .
V: TRBV7-6

DNA: TGTGCCACCAGCGGGAGTCAAGCCAGGGAGCAGTTCTTC
CDR3: CATSGSQAREQFF
J: TRBJ2-1
D: .
size: many
V: TRBV24-1

DNA: TGTGCCAGCAGCGACGGGACTCTCGAGAGGTGGGAGCAGTACTTC
CDR3: CASSDGTLERWEQYF
J: TRBJ2-7
D: .
size: .
V: TRBV7-9

DNA: TGTGCCAGCAGTTTCTTAACGTGGGCCCTTCTCTACGAGCAGTACTTC
CDR3: CASSFLTWALLYEQYF
J: TRBJ2-7
D: .
size: .
V: TRBV28

DNA: TGTGCCAGCAGCTTGCCCCCCAGGAACAATGAGCAGTTCTTC
CDR3: CASSLPPRNNEQFF
J: TRBJ2-1
D: .
size: .
V: TRBV5-6

DNA: TGTGCCAGCAGCCCGTATCCTAGAGAGACAGGGACGCAAAACATTCAGTACTTC
CDR3: CASSPYPRETGTQNIQYF
J: TRBJ2-4
D: TRBD1
size: few
V: TRBV3-1

DNA: TGCGCCAGCAGCTCCCAAGACAAGAACACTGAAGCTTTCTTT
CDR3: CASSSQDKNTEAFF
J: TRBJ1-1
D: .
size: once
V: TRBV5-1

DNA: TGTGCCAGCACCCTACAGCGACAGTACAACTATGGCTACACCTTC
CDR3: CASTLQRQYNYGYTF
J: TRBJ1-2
D: .
size: few
V: TRBV28

DNA: TGTGCCAGCATCGAAAGGGCGAACACCGGGGAGCTGTTTTTT
CDR3: CASIERANTGELFF
J: TRBJ2-2
D: .
size: .
V: TRBV2

DNA: TGTGCCAGCAGTTCTTCCGGAGGGCAGCAGTACTTC
CDR3: CASSSSGGQQYF
J: TRBJ2-7
D: .
size: many
V: TRBV28

DNA: TGCGCCAGCAGCCAAGAGCGCATGGCCGGGGAGCTGTTTTTT
CDR3: CASSQERMAGELFF
J: TRBJ2-2
D: .
size: many
V: TRBV4-3

DNA: TGCGCCAGCAGCTTGGCTCGACAGGGGAATTCACCCCTCCACTTT
CDR3: CASSLARQGNSPLHF
J: TRBJ1-6
D: TRBD1
size: once
V: TRBV5-1

DNA: TGTGCCAGCAGCGTCGGGGTTTACAATGAGCAGTTCTTC
CDR3: CASSVGVYNEQFF
J: TRBJ2-1
D: .
size: few
V: TRBV12-3/TRBV12-4

DNA: TGTGCCAGCAGGAGAACAGGGGGCAGAGGGTACGAGCAGTACTTC
CDR3: CASRRTGGRGYEQYF
J: TRBJ2-7
D: TRBD1
size: .
V: TRBV6-6

DNA: TGCAGTGCTAGCTGGGCTAGCGGGAGAAGTGTCCACGAGCAGTACTTC
CDR3: CSASWASGRSVHEQYF
J: TRBJ2-7
D: TRBD2
size: many
V: TRBV20-1

DNA: TGTGCCAGCAGTTACTCGGGACAGGGAAGAGGCGAGCAGTACTTC
CDR3: CASSYSGQGRGEQYF
J: TRBJ2-7
D: TRBD1
size: .
V: TRBV6-6

DNA: TGCAGTGCTCCTCGCGGGACCTACAATGAGCAGTTCTTC
CDR3: CSAPRGTYNEQFF
J: TRBJ2-1
D: .
size: many
V: TRBV20-1

DNA: TGTGCCAGCAGCCAAGATCGGGCGCCTAGGCAGTTCTTC
CDR3: CASSQDRAPRQFF
J: TRBJ2-1
D: .
size: few
V: TRBV3-1

DNA: TGTGCCAGCAGTTTATCGCGGGAGAGGGGAGATGAGCAGTTCTTC
CDR3: CASSLSRERGDEQFF
J: TRBJ2-1
D: TRBD2
size: few
V: TRBV27

DNA: TGTGCCAGCAGCTTACAGGAGAACACTGAAGCTTTCTTT
CDR3: CASSLQENTEAFF
J: TRBJ1-1
D: .
size: many
V: TRBV7-3

DNA: TGTGCCAGCAGTTTGGTGACTATTAGCACAGATACGCAGTATTTT
CDR3: CASSLVTISTDTQYF
J: TRBJ2-3
D: .
size: few
V: TRBV12-3/TRBV12-4

DNA: TGTGCCAGCAGTTACTCGGCGGGCGGGGAGCTGTTTTTT
CDR3: CASSYSAGGELFF
J: TRBJ2-2
D: .
size: .
V: TRBV6-5

DNA: TGTGCCAGCAGTATGAATTCACCCCTCCACTTT
CDR3: CASSMNSPLHF
J: TRBJ1-6
D: .
size: many
V: TRBV28

DNA: TGCGCCAGCAGCTTGGTTGGGAATGTCGGAAACTCACCCCTCCACTTT
CDR3: CASSLVGNVGNSPLHF
J: TRBJ1-6
D: .
size: once
V: TRBV5-1

DNA: TGTGCCAGCAGGACGGAATACAATGAGCAGTTCTTC
CDR3: CASRTEYNEQFF
J: TRBJ2-1
D: .
size: .
V: TRBV5-4

DNA: TGTGCCAGCAGCCGACAGGGGTCAGGGGAAGCTTTCTTT
CDR3: CASSRQGSGEAFF
J: TRBJ1-1
D: TRBD1
size: .
V: TRBV11-2

DNA: TGTGCCAGCAGCTTAGCGAGCGAGCCCTCGCGCTTC
CDR3: CASSLASEPSRF
J: TRBJ2-5
D: .
size: .
V: TRBV7-2